This T cell receptor (beta chain) was recorded in a study of T cell changes during pregnancy in multiple sclerosis. This CDR3 has 15 residues. Germline CDR1 LNHDA, CDR2 SQIVND (reference sequence). V shed 4 bases and J shed 1 base, with 13 bases lying between them. Using immunoSEQ multiplex PCR, the repertoire was profiled, and TCRdb retains in-frame clones only, with some absent. The sample has about 110,000 clones, more than 85% seen once. The chain combines TRBV19 with TRBJ1-1, with a weak D call TRBD1 (6 bases). The TCR originated in a female donor with multiple sclerosis, enrolled in a pregnancy study. Sequenced material: peripheral blood, taken after pregnancy. In nucleotides, the CDR3 is TGTGCCAGTAGTACCCCTACAGGGACGAACACTGAAGCTTTCTTT. Translated: CASSTPTGTNTEAFF.